This TCR beta chain comes out of a study of memory CD8 T cells in hepatitis C reinfection. Time point here: pre-reinfection, 55 to 20 weeks before reinfection detection. TCR sequencing was done directly ex vivo on sorted cells, without expansion in vitro. A couple of donors provided sorted CD3+ CD8+ CD45RO- naive CD8 T cells at all three reinfection time points. V lost 1 base and J lost 4, with 12 bases in between. The CDR3 totals 15 residues. CDR1 SEHNR and CDR2 FQNEAQ come from the germline V gene (reference sequence). Generated by immunoSEQ multiplex PCR, the TCRdb table keeps only in-frame clones and is missing some. The sample consists of 40,000 to 60,000 clones, about 90% of them appearing once.

J is TRBJ2-3 and V is TRBV7-9, with D possibly TRBD2 on 7 matching bases. The sample was naive CD8+ T cells sorted from blood. This TCR came from a man in his late teens or twenties with hepatitis C virus infection. In nucleotides, the CDR3 is TGTGCCAGCAGCTTAGGGGGGGGGCCTTCAGATACGCAGTATTTT. Translated: CASSLGGGPSDTQYF.